Sequencing of this TCR beta chain was carried out in a study of cytomegalovirus exposure and HLA in healthy donors. Generated by immunoSEQ multiplex PCR, the TCRdb table keeps only in-frame clones and is missing some. The sample consists of tens of thousands of clones, approximately 96% of them appearing once. Germline assignment: CDR1 SGHRS and CDR2 YFSETQ. V was trimmed by 4 bases and J by 5 bases, leaving 13 bases between them. The CDR3 length is 13 residues. What was sequenced was PBMCs. This sequence joins TRBV5-1 and TRBJ2-7; D might be TRBD2 (5 bases). This sequence originates from a woman between 18 and 29 years old in good health and CMV-seronegative. This CDR3 is CASSARIGNEQYF. CDR3 bases: TGCGCCAGCAGCGCCCGCATCGGGAACGAGCAGTACTTC.